These 12 T cell receptor beta chains share one sample of origin, sequenced in a study of human T cells and chemical hapten exposure. TCRdb re-analysed the RACE reads in MiXCR, keeping a single row per CDR3 protein. The table has some 150,000 distinct CDR3 sequences, 10% to 15% seen once. Time point specified: patch test 2, 6 weeks after DPC sensitization. Treatment denoted: therapeutic diphenylcyclopropenone sensitization with weekly scalp DPC. The sequencing here drew on whole blood, taken in connection with sensitization to the hapten diphenylcyclopropenone (DPC). The receptors come from a woman in her forties or fifties with alopecia areata. Some clones in this sample may be carry-over from other donors' samples.

With respect to this clonotype: Given a much more abundant clone one base away, this may be a read error. This chain links TRBV20-1 with TRBJ1-6; 8 bases are a match to TRBD1. The CDR3 consists of 13 residues. Germline V gene data show CDR1 as DFQATT and CDR2 as SNEGSKA (reference sequence). The J segment lost 7 bases and the V segment lost 6 bases, leaving 5 bases of the junction unmatched. The CDR3 bases are TGCAGTGCCGGGACAGGCTTGAATTCACCCCTCCACTTT. It yields the protein CSAGTGLNSPLHF.

There are many counts of this clonotype. The J gene is TRBJ2-3, the V gene TRBV29-1; maybe TRBD1 (5 bases). This CDR3 spans 13 amino acids. Per germline, CDR1 SQVTM and CDR2 ANQGSEA. Trimming removed 3 bases from V and 6 bases from J, with 13 bases in between. CDR3: CSVDSRATDTQYF. The CDR3 DNA sequence: TGCAGCGTTGATAGCAGGGCCACGGATACGCAGTATTTT.

The table lists this clonotype with a few counts. The rearrangement joins TRBV6-5 to TRBJ2-2, with D possibly being TRBD1 (5 bases). Trimming took 6 bases from V and 8 from J, leaving 10 bases between them. This CDR3 has 12 residues. Looked up from germline, CDR1 is MNHEY and CDR2 is SVGAGI. Written as DNA, the CDR3 is TGTGCCAGCAGCCGCCAGGGAGGGGAGCTGTTTTTT. Protein sequence: CASSRQGGELFF.

CDR3 loop: CASSLAGQGGSPLHF. CDR3 DNA sequence: TGCGCCAGCAGCTTGGCGGGACAGGGGGGATCACCCCTCCACTTT. The rearrangement joins TRBV5-1 to TRBJ1-6, with 11 positions matching TRBD1. The germline CDR1 and CDR2 sequences are SGHRS and YFSETQ. V trimming: 0 bases; J trimming: 10 bases; junction bases outside the gene matches: 3. The CDR3 sequence is 15 residues long.

This clonotype appeared many times. The chain has TRBV10-3 and TRBJ1-1; D possibly corresponds to TRBD1 (6 bases). Germline CDR1 and CDR2: ENHRY and SYGVKD. The V and J ends lost 6 bases and 3 bases respectively, with 14 bases between them. This CDR3 region has 14 residues. CDR3 amino acids: CAISPGGQDTEAFF. CDR3 coding DNA: TGTGCCATCAGCCCGGGGGGCCAGGACACTGAAGCTTTCTTT.

This clonotype was seen only a few times. The V and J genes are TRBV2 and TRBJ2-7; D is tentatively TRBD1 or TRBD2 (5 bases each). This CDR3 is 12 amino acids long. V lost 7 bases to trimming and J lost 4 bases, with 11 bases between them. Germline V gene sequence: CDR1 SNHLY, CDR2 FYNNEI. The DNA of the CDR3 is TGTGCCAGCACGGGGCAGCGATACGAGCAGTACTTC. Its translation: CASTGQRYEQYF.

The table lists this clonotype with many counts. The chain is built from TRBV5-1 and TRBJ2-5; 7 bases are shared with TRBD2. Germline assignment: CDR1 SGHRS and CDR2 YFSETQ. V lost 6 bases to trimming and J lost 0 bases; unmatched junction nucleotides: 5. CDR3 length equals 14 residues. For the CDR3, the DNA is TGCGCCAGCACCCCCGGGACTAACCAAGAGACCCAGTACTTC. This translates into CASTPGTNQETQYF.

The chain combines TRBV3-1 with TRBJ2-3; 7 nucleotides agree with TRBD2. The CDR3 has 15 residues. The ends lost 4 bases at V and 0 bases at J; junction bases unmatched: 4. Germline V CDR1 and CDR2: LGHDT, YNNKEL (reference sequence). The CDR3 bases are TGTGCCAGCAGCCCGACGGGGGGAAGCACAGATACGCAGTATTTT. The encoded protein is CASSPTGGSTDTQYF.

This chain uses TRBV18 with TRBJ1-2; a possible D gene is TRBD1 (5 bases). Germline V gene data show CDR1 as KGHSH and CDR2 as LQKENI. CDR3 length: 13 amino acids. Trimming took off 1 base at V and 7 bases at J, with 10 bases between the two ends. In DNA, the CDR3 is TGTGCCAGCTCACCACGGGGGGAACCTGGCTACACCTTC. This gives the protein CASSPRGEPGYTF.

This chain links TRBV9 with TRBJ2-3, with D perhaps matching TRBD2 (6 bases). Germline lookup yields CDR1 SGDLS and CDR2 YYNGEE. The CDR3 sequence is 15 residues long. Trimming left V 4 bases short and J 6 bases short, with 18 bases between. As DNA, the CDR3 is TGTGCCAGCAGCCCAGGAGGGCAGCCTCAGGATACGCAGTATTTT. Protein: CASSPGGQPQDTQYF.

The table lists this clonotype with a few counts. The genes are TRBV5-1 and TRBJ2-3, with D unclear. The V end lost 5 bases, the J end lost 0 bases, and 10 bases lay between the germline ends. CDR1 is SGHRS and CDR2 is YFSETQ in the germline V gene. The CDR3 loop spans 14 amino acids. In DNA, the CDR3 is TGCGCCAGCAGTTCGCAGCCGAGCACAGATACGCAGTATTTT. It yields the protein CASSSQPSTDTQYF.

In its sample, this clonotype was seen a few times. The chain couples TRBV13 to TRBJ2-1; D gene ambiguous. Trimming took off 2 bases at V and 7 bases at J, with 6 bases between the two ends. The CDR3 is made up of 12 amino acids. CDR1 is PRHDT and CDR2 is FYEKMQ in the germline V gene (reference sequence). CDR3 amino acids: CASSLYRNEQFF. Written as DNA, the CDR3 is TGTGCCAGCAGCTTATACAGAAATGAGCAGTTCTTC. Using reference TRBV13 and TRBJ2-1 for the parts outside the CDR3, the full variable domain is AAGVIQSPRHLIKEKRETATLKCYPIPRHDTVYWYQQGPGQDPQFLISFYEKMQSDKGSIPDRFSAQQFSDYHSELNMSSLELGDSALYFCASSLYRNEQFFGPGTRLTVL.